Below, one TCR beta chain is given with its context. The antigen is unknown. Extractions gave at least 5.5 micrograms of total RNA per sample. The length of the CDR3 is 14 residues. Germline V CDR1 and CDR2: SEHNR, FQNEAQ (reference sequence). This sample was included in a study of blood T cells in healthy people across ages. Study results and limitations: Researchers report that TCR beta diversity correlated strongly with naive T cell percentage. Estimated diversity that came from one million T cells was considered an underestimate. Fewer expanded clones and more diversity marked long-lived versus aged donors.

A sample-barcoded 5' primer and a J-beta primer mix were used in a second PCR of roughly 7 to 12 cycles. TCRdb re-called the 5' RACE reads with MiXCR, one entry per CDR3 protein. The table shows a few hundred thousand distinct CDR3 sequences, with approximately 51% occurring only once. This rearrangement joins TRBV7-9 to TRBJ2-5; D is possibly TRBD1 (6 bases). The J call is doubtful: the DNA matches TRBJ2-7 better. The sequenced sample was blood. The sequence was collected from a man between 60 and 75 years old in good health. The chain's CDR3 is CASNRAPGRYEQYF. CDR3 sequence (DNA): TGTGCCAGCAACAGGGCGCCGGGCCGCTACGAGCAGTACTTC.